Following are 29 T cell receptor beta chains from one sample sequenced in a study of T cells after yellow fever vaccination. TCRdb fed the 5' RACE reads into MiXCR, producing one record per CDR3 protein. The sample has some 500,000 distinct CDR3 sequences; approximately 13% are singletons. Source: PBMCs, taken on the day of the yellow fever booster vaccination. Every receptor here comes from a man younger than 45 who received the YFV17D yellow fever vaccine.

This clonotype was counted between two and nine times. The V call is TRBV30, the J call TRBJ2-2; D is unclear. The CDR3 covers 13 residues. Germline CDR1 GTSNPN, CDR2 SVGIG (reference sequence). The V end lost 0 bases, the J end lost 5 bases, and 7 bases lay between the germline ends. This CDR3 is CAWSVLRTGELFF. The CDR3 region has the DNA TGTGCCTGGAGTGTGCTCCGAACCGGGGAGCTGTTTTTT.

This clonotype was observed a handful of times. This chain links TRBV27 with TRBJ1-4; D gene uncertain. V lost 2 bases and J 8 bases, leaving 9 bases between the germline ends. Germline loops: CDR1 MNHEY, CDR2 SMNVEV (reference sequence). The CDR3 covers 13 residues. The DNA of the CDR3 is TGTGCCAGCAGTTTAGGGGTTCTGGAAAAACTGTTTTTT. It encodes CASSLGVLEKLFF.

This chain links TRBV30 with TRBJ2-5, with D perhaps matching TRBD1 (6 bases). The CDR3 is 14 amino acids. Germline CDR1 reads GTSNPN; CDR2 reads SVGIG (reference sequence). V dropped 4 bases and J dropped 3 bases, with 15 bases sitting between them. The CDR3 DNA reads as TGTGCCTGGACTATGGACAGCAGAAAAGAGACCCAGTACTTC. Its protein product is CAWTMDSRKETQYF.

This sequence joins TRBV12-3 or TRBV12-4 and TRBJ1-3; D not resolved. The V and J ends lost 4 bases and 6 bases respectively, with 10 bases between them. CDR3 length: 13 amino acids. The CDR3 protein is CASSWASVNTIYF. In DNA, the CDR3 is TGTGCCAGCAGTTGGGCGTCGGTAAACACCATATATTTT.

This clonotype was counted between two and nine times. The genes are TRBV11-2 and TRBJ2-6; D perhaps matches TRBD2 (6 bases). Deletions cut 4 bases from V and 2 bases from J, with 15 bases between. The CDR3 is 17 amino acids. In germline, CDR1 is SGHAT, CDR2 FQNNGV. CDR3 residues: CASSWVWGGTGANVLTF. CDR3 nucleotides: TGTGCCAGCAGCTGGGTGTGGGGCGGGACTGGGGCCAACGTCCTGACTTTC.

This sequence joins TRBV19 and TRBJ2-3, with TRBD2 identical over 8 bases. The V gene end was trimmed by 3 bases and the J gene end by 3 bases; junction bases not matched to a gene: 5. The CDR3 consists of 15 residues. Looked up from germline, CDR1 is LNHDA and CDR2 is SQIVND (reference sequence). CDR3 in amino acids: CASSMAGGWTDTQYF. DNA of the CDR3: TGTGCCAGTAGTATGGCGGGAGGATGGACAGATACGCAGTATTTT.

This clonotype turned up a few times. The chain carries TRBV5-6 and TRBJ2-2; 8 nucleotides line up with TRBD1. This CDR3 has 14 amino acids. The J segment lost 4 bases and the V segment lost 5 bases, leaving 4 bases of the junction unmatched. In germline, CDR1 is SGHDT, CDR2 YYEEEE. CDR3 amino acids: CASRPGQVTGELFF. CDR3 sequence (DNA): TGTGCCAGCAGGCCGGGACAGGTCACCGGGGAGCTGTTTTTT.

The chain couples TRBV4-3 to TRBJ2-7; TRBD1 might be the D (5 bases). Deletions cut 1 base from V and 3 bases from J, with 16 bases between. Germline-derived CDR1 and CDR2 are LGHNA and YSLEER. The CDR3 is 16 residues long. Written as DNA, the CDR3 is TGCGCCAGCAGCCAAGCCCCAACCCAAAGGGGCTACGAGCAGTACTTC. It codes for CASSQAPTQRGYEQYF.

This clonotype was seen only a few times. The chain uses TRBV28 and TRBJ2-5, with a possible D match to TRBD1 (6 bases). Trimming left V 0 bases short and J 4 bases short, with 12 bases between. This CDR3 has 15 residues. CDR1 is MDHEN and CDR2 is SYDVKM in the germline V gene. This CDR3 reads CASSLWAGALETQYF. DNA of the CDR3: TGTGCCAGCAGTTTATGGGCAGGGGCTTTAGAGACCCAGTACTTC.

The V gene is TRBV7-3, the J gene TRBJ2-1; D may be TRBD1 or TRBD2 (6 bases each). The CDR3 has 16 amino acids. Per germline, CDR1 SGHTA and CDR2 FQGTGA. Trimming stripped 4 bases from V and 9 bases from J, with 22 bases between. CDR3 loop: CASSSNSQGGSVEQFF. In DNA, the CDR3 is TGTGCCAGCAGCTCGAACTCCCAAGGGGGGAGTGTTGAGCAGTTCTTC.

The sample holds a few counts of this clonotype. The chain combines TRBV27 with TRBJ2-3; TRBD2 matches at 10 bases. Germline V gives CDR1 MNHEY, CDR2 SMNVEV (reference sequence). There are 16 residues in the CDR3. The junction had 8 bases not matched to a gene; V was cut back by 6 bases and J by 2 bases. The CDR3 is CASSPIGLAATDTQYF. The CDR3 DNA reads TGTGCCAGCAGCCCGATTGGACTAGCGGCCACAGATACGCAGTATTTT.

This sequence joins TRBV27 and TRBJ2-3, with unresolved D. The germline V gene has CDR1 MNHEY and CDR2 SMNVEV (reference sequence). The CDR3 is made up of 13 amino acids. V was clipped by 10 bases and J by 0 bases, with 11 bases between them. DNA for the CDR3: TGTGCCACAAAATCCACTAGCACAGATACGCAGTATTTT. This codes for CATKSTSTDTQYF.

CDR3 protein: CASSSTGRVRNEQYF. CDR3 DNA sequence: TGTGCCAGCAGTTCCACGGGCCGCGTGAGGAACGAGCAGTACTTC. The V call is TRBV6-5, the J call TRBJ2-7, with no clear D. Germline loops: CDR1 MNHEY, CDR2 SVGAGI. The V end lost 4 bases, the J end lost 5 bases, and 18 bases lay between the germline ends. The CDR3 totals 15 residues.

The chain couples TRBV6-5 to TRBJ2-7; 9 bases line up with TRBD1. The CDR3 has 16 amino acids. CDR1 and CDR2 from the germline V gene are MNHEY and SVGAGI. V dropped 0 bases and J dropped 5; count of bases not matched to a gene: 8. CDR3 sequence (DNA): TGTGCCAGCAGTTACTCGATAACAGGGGGCTTGGACGAGCAGTACTTC. It yields the protein CASSYSITGGLDEQYF.

A few counts support this clonotype. V is TRBV10-3 and J is TRBJ2-3; TRBD1 or TRBD2 may be the D gene (5 bases each). With 10 bases removed from V and 4 bases from J, the gap between germline ends came to 12 bases. The CDR3 contains 12 residues. Germline CDR1 reads ENHRY; CDR2 reads SYGVKD. CDR3 region: CATYGAPDTQYF. CDR3 sequence (DNA): TGTGCCACATACGGGGCCCCAGATACGCAGTATTTT.

This clonotype was observed a few times. The chain recombines TRBV9 with TRBJ2-7; TRBD1 might be the D (5 bases). This CDR3 comprises 14 residues. V lost 0 bases, J lost 3 bases, and 10 bases lay in between. Germline lookup yields CDR1 SGDLS and CDR2 YYNGEE. The CDR3 sequence: CASSVGPQGYEQYF. The CDR3, as DNA: TGTGCCAGCAGCGTAGGACCTCAGGGCTACGAGCAGTACTTC.

In its sample, this clonotype was seen a few times. The chain combines TRBV7-6 with TRBJ1-6; 9 bases are shared with TRBD1. This CDR3 region has 14 residues. The V gene's germline CDR1 is SGHVS and CDR2 FNYEAQ. With V trimmed by 5 bases and J by 10 bases, 6 bases remained unmatched. The CDR3 loop reads CASSRDREISPLHF. CDR3 DNA sequence: TGTGCCAGCAGCCGGGACAGGGAGATCTCACCCCTCCACTTT.

The chain has TRBV4-3 and TRBJ2-3; 13 bases fit TRBD2. Looked up from germline, CDR1 is LGHNA and CDR2 is YSLEER. The CDR3 is 17 residues long. V was clipped by 5 bases and J by 1 base; unmatched bases: 6. CDR3 coding DNA: TGCGCCAGCAGCGGACTAGCGGGAGTCGGGGGCACAGATACGCAGTATTTT. Translation gives CASSGLAGVGGTDTQYF.

This clonotype was recorded a few times. The chain recombines TRBV20-1 with TRBJ2-3; TRBD2 matches at 7 bases. From germline, CDR1 is DFQATT and CDR2 SNEGSKA (reference sequence). Trimming took 6 bases from V and 3 from J; bases not matched to a gene: 12. The CDR3 has 15 amino acids. CDR3 sequence reads: CSARPSGAGTDTQYF. The CDR3 DNA reads TGCAGTGCGCGACCCTCGGGAGCGGGAACAGATACGCAGTATTTT.

The chain recombines TRBV3-1 with TRBJ1-2; 7 nucleotides match TRBD1. Germline V gene lookup returns CDR1 LGHDT and CDR2 YNNKEL (reference sequence). The CDR3 is 14 residues long. V lost 3 bases to trimming and J lost 6 bases; unmatched junction nucleotides: 7. In nucleotides, the CDR3 is TGTGCCAGCAGCCAGGGGACAGTACAAGATGGCTACACCTTC. Its protein product is CASSQGTVQDGYTF. Together with reference TRBV3-1 and TRBJ1-2, the CDR3 gives the full variable domain: DTAVSQTPKYLVTQMGNDKSIKCEQNLGHDTMYWYKQDSKKFLKIMFSYNNKELIINETVPNRFSPKSPDKAHLNLHINSLELGDSAVYFCASSQGTVQDGYTFGSGTRLTVV.

This clonotype appeared a few times. V usage is TRBV3-1 and J usage is TRBJ2-5; D is possibly TRBD2 (5 bases). CDR1 is LGHDT, CDR2 YNNKEL, per germline (reference sequence). V was shortened by 0 bases and J by 5 bases, with 10 bases between the two germline ends. CDR3 length: 14 amino acids. Written as DNA, the CDR3 is TGTGCCAGCAGCCAAGATCGGACTCGGGAGACCCAGTACTTC. It encodes CASSQDRTRETQYF.

The V call is TRBV21-1, the J call TRBJ2-1; the D call in the table, TRBD2, was not verified against the DNA. TRBV21-1 is termed a pseudogene. This CDR3 comprises 17 residues. In nucleotides, the CDR3 is TGTGCCAGCAATTCGCGGGAGTCATTCGCGCAGGCCAATGAGCAGTTCTTC. Encoded protein: CASNSRESFAQANEQFF.

This chain connects TRBV12-3 or TRBV12-4 to TRBJ2-7, with D hard to call. V gave up 4 bases and J gave up 5 bases, with 15 bases separating them. The CDR3 spans 14 residues. The CDR3 region has the DNA TGTGCCAGCAGTTCCCCCGTGGTTGAAGACGAGCAGTACTTC. It codes for CASSSPVVEDEQYF.

This clonotype has just a few counts. V usage is TRBV11-2 and J usage is TRBJ2-5; 9 bases agree with TRBD1. Per the germline V gene, CDR1 is SGHAT and CDR2 is FQNNGV. The CDR3 totals 15 residues. The ends lost 1 base at V and 4 bases at J; junction bases unmatched: 4. The CDR3 here is CASSLVGQGGETQYF. CDR3 nucleotides: TGTGCCAGCAGCTTAGTGGGACAGGGAGGAGAGACCCAGTACTTC.

This clonotype was found many times. The chain recombines TRBV6-2 or TRBV6-3 with TRBJ2-1; D may be TRBD2 (5 bases). Germline V gene lookup returns CDR1 MNHEY and CDR2 SVGEGT. This CDR3 region has 15 residues. V lost 8 bases to trimming and J lost 5 bases, with 19 bases between them. The CDR3 loop is CASDKGGPPHNEQFF. The CDR3 DNA follows: TGTGCCAGCGATAAAGGAGGCCCCCCCCACAATGAGCAGTTCTTC.

This rearrangement joins TRBV9 to TRBJ2-5, with 13 nucleotides matching TRBD2. The CDR3 is 15 amino acids. The junction had 5 bases not matched to a gene; V was cut back by 4 bases and J by 5 bases. The germline gives CDR1 SGDLS, CDR2 YYNGEE. In DNA, the CDR3 is TGTGCCAGCAGCCTAAGGACTAGCGGGAGCGAGACCCAGTACTTC. It specifies CASSLRTSGSETQYF.

The chain combines TRBV11-1 with TRBJ2-7; 16 bases align to TRBD2. The V gene's germline CDR1 is SGHAT and CDR2 FQDESV (reference sequence). Trimming at V came to 5 bases and at J to 5 bases, leaving 6 bases not matched to a gene. There are 16 residues in the CDR3. The CDR3 coding sequence is TGTGCCAGCAGCCTGGGACTAGCGGGAGGGCCACACGAGCAGTACTTC. It encodes CASSLGLAGGPHEQYF.

The chain carries TRBV12-3 or TRBV12-4 and TRBJ1-5, with 7 bases that match TRBD1. V lost 6 bases, J lost 1 base, and 9 bases stayed unmatched. This CDR3 region has 16 residues. As DNA, the CDR3 is TGTGCCAGCAGGATTGCCGGGACAGTAAGCAATCAGCCCCAGCATTTT. Translating it yields CASRIAGTVSNQPQHF.

The CDR3: CSSKRQAAADTQYF. For the CDR3, the DNA is TGCAGTTCAAAGAGGCAGGCGGCGGCAGATACGCAGTATTTT. The V call is TRBV20-1, the J call TRBJ2-3; unclear D gene. CDR3 size: 14 residues. Trimming took 8 bases from V and 4 from J, leaving 19 bases between them. The germline gives CDR1 DFQATT, CDR2 SNEGSKA (reference sequence).